The 3 T cell receptor beta chains given below trace back to one sample, sequenced in a study of blood T cells in healthy people across ages. Then a second PCR, running roughly 7 to 11 cycles, was carried out with a sample-barcoded 5' primer and a J-beta primer mix. One entry per CDR3 protein, called by TCRdb with MiXCR from the 5' RACE reads. The repertoire holds 1.5 million to 2 million distinct CDR3 sequences, with around 40% as singletons. Sequenced material: blood. The source of these receptors is a human donor in good health.

This chain joins TRBV29-1 and TRBJ1-5; D might be TRBD1 (5 bases). V was trimmed by 4 bases and J by 4 bases, leaving 8 bases between them. The CDR3 sequence is 12 residues long. CDR1 SQVTM and CDR2 ANQGSEA come from the germline V gene. The CDR3 sequence is CSVGEGNQPQHF. In DNA form, the CDR3 reads TGCAGCGTTGGAGAGGGGAATCAGCCCCAGCATTTT.

This clonotype was observed once. The rearrangement links TRBV9 to TRBJ2-1; D perhaps matches TRBD2 (6 bases). Looked up from germline, CDR1 is SGDLS and CDR2 is YYNGEE. V gave up 4 bases and J gave up 6 bases, with 14 bases separating them. CDR3 length: 14 residues. The CDR3, as DNA: TGTGCCAGCAGCTCCCACTCAGCGGGCAATGAGCAGTTCTTC. Protein product: CASSSHSAGNEQFF.

This clonotype was seen ten or more times. The J gene is TRBJ1-4, the V gene TRBV4-2; maybe TRBD1 (6 bases). The V gene's germline CDR1 is LGHNA and CDR2 YNFKEQ. The CDR3 has 17 residues. V dropped 0 bases and J dropped 4 bases, with 15 bases sitting between them. DNA of the CDR3: TGTGCCAGCAGCCAAGAGGGGGCAGGGTTGAATAATGAAAAACTGTTTTTT. Translating it yields CASSQEGAGLNNEKLFF.